This T cell receptor (beta chain) was profiled in a study of blood T cell repertoires in COVID-19. The wider study: Material from acute and convalescent COVID-19 was sourced from the United States, Italy and Spain.

Per the original data handling: Scientists estimated how many nucleated cells there were by amplifying reference gene primers. Method: immunoSEQ multiplex PCR; TCRdb's copy keeps in-frame clones and lacks some. V, J and clone size derive from that table, while D and trimming were established from the DNA sequence. Of fewer than 500,000 clones listed, around 84% are singletons. The CDR3 is 18 amino acids. CDR1 is MGHRA and CDR2 is YSYEKL in the germline V gene. V was clipped by 7 bases and J by 0 bases; unmatched bases: 8. The J gene is TRBJ2-3, the V gene TRBV4-1; 15 nucleotides agree with TRBD2. This clonotype was obtained from a human donor with acute or convalescent COVID-19. The donor label of this sample is uncertain. Sequencing input: peripheral blood. CDR3 residues: CASKVGLAGGPSTDTQYF. DNA of the CDR3: TGCGCCAGCAAGGTCGGACTAGCGGGGGGGCCTAGCACAGATACGCAGTATTTT.